The source of this TCR beta chain is a study of T-cell reconstitution after alpha-beta-depleted transplantation in children. Study results and caveats: Hyperexpanded clones declined; after one year, newly produced T cells mostly supplied diversity. Day-60 TCRbeta diversity that was high in some patients was derived from surviving recipient T cells and thymic progenitors. The origin of alpha-beta T cells about two months after transplant was reportedly several hundred expanded graft clones.

This clonotype was counted between two and nine times. Its antigen is undetermined. V dropped 8 bases and J dropped 5 bases, with 19 bases sitting between them. The CDR3 is made up of 15 amino acids. Germline CDR1 reads MNHEY; CDR2 reads SMNVEV (reference sequence). During its preparation, the TCRbeta library received unique molecular identifiers. TCRdb redid the calling of the PCR reads with MiXCR, one entry per CDR3 protein. The repertoire includes around 50,000 distinct CDR3 sequences, roughly 52% of them detected once, and roughly two fifths sits in the top ten. The clonotype was recovered from a boy in the first two years of life with SCID, due to receive a stem cell transplant. The chain has TRBV27 and TRBJ2-1; D might be TRBD1 (6 bases). The sequencing used peripheral blood, collected before TCRalphabeta/CD19-depleted stem cell transplant. Here the CDR3 reads CASASRGNPNNEQFF. CDR3 in DNA: TGTGCCAGCGCCTCCAGGGGTAATCCCAACAATGAGCAGTTCTTC.